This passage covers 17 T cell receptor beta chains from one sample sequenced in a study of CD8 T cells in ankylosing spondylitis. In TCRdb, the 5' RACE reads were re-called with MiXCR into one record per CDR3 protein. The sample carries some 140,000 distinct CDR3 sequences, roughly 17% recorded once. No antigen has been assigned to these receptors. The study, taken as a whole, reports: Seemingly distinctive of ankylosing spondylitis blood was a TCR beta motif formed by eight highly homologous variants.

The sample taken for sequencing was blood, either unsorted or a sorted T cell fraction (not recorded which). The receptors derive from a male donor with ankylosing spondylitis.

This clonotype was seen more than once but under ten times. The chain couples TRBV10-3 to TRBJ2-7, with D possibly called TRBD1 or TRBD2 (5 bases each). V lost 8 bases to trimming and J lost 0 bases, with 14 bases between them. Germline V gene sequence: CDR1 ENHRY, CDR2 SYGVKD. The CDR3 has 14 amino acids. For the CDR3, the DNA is TGTGCCATCGCTTGGGACCGGAGCTCCTACGAGCAGTACTTC. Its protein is CAIAWDRSSYEQYF.

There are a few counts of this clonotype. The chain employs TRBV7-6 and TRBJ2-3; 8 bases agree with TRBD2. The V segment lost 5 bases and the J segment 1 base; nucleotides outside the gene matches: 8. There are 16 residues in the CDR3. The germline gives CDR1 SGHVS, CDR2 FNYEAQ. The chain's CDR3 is CASSPHSGDRTDTQYF. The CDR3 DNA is TGTGCCAGCAGCCCCCATAGCGGGGATCGCACAGATACGCAGTATTTT.

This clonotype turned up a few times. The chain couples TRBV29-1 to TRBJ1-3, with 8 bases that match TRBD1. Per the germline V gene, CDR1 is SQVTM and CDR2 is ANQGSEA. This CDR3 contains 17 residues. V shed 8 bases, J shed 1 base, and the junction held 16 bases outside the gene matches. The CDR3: CSIVGWGQESSGNTIYF. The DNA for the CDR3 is TGCAGCATTGTCGGTTGGGGACAGGAATCTTCTGGAAACACCATATATTTT.

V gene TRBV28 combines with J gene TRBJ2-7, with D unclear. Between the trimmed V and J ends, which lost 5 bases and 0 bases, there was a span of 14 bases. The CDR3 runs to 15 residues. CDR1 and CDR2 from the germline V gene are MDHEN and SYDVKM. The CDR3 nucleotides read TGTGCCAGCAGTGTAGTGTCCCCCGGCTCCTACGAGCAGTACTTC. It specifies CASSVVSPGSYEQYF.

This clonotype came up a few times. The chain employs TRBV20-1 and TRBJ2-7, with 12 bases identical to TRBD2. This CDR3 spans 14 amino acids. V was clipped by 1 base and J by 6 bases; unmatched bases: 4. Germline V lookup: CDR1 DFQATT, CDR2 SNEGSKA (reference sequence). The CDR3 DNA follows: TGCAGTGCTAGAGGACTAGCGGGGGCCGCCGAGCAGTACTTC. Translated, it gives CSARGLAGAAEQYF.

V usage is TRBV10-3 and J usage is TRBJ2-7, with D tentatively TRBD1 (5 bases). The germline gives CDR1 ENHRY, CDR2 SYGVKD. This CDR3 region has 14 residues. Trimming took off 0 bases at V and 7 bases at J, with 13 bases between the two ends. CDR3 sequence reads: CAISESKGNGEQYF. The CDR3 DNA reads TGTGCCATCAGTGAGTCGAAGGGGAACGGAGAGCAGTACTTC.

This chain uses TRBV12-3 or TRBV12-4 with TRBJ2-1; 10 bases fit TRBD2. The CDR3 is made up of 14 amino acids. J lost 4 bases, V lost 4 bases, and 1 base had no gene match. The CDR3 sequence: CASSWGLAYNEQFF. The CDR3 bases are TGTGCCAGCAGTTGGGGACTAGCGTACAATGAGCAGTTCTTC.

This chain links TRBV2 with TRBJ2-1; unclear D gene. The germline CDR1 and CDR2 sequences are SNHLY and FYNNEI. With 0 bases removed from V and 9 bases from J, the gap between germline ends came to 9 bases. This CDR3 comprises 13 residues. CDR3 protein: CASSEATYSEQFF. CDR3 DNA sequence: TGTGCCAGCAGTGAAGCCACATATAGTGAGCAGTTCTTC.

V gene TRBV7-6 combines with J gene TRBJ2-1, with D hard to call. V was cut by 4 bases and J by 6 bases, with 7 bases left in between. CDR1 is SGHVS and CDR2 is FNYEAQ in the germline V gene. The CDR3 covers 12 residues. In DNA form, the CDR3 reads TGTGCCAGCAGCTGGCCGGGCAATGAGCAGTTCTTC. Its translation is CASSWPGNEQFF.

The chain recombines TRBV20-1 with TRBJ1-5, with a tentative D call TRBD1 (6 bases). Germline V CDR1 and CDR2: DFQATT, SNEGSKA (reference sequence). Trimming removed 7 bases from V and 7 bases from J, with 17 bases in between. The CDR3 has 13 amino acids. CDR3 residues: CSGQEGRRQPQHF. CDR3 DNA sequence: TGCAGTGGACAGGAGGGGCGGCGGCAGCCCCAGCATTTT.

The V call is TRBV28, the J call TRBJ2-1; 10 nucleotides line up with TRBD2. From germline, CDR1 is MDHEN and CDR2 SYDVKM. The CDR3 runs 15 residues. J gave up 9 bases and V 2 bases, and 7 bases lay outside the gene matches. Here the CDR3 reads CASSLGLAGDGEQFF. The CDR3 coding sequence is TGTGCCAGCAGTTTAGGGCTAGCGGGAGATGGTGAGCAGTTCTTC.

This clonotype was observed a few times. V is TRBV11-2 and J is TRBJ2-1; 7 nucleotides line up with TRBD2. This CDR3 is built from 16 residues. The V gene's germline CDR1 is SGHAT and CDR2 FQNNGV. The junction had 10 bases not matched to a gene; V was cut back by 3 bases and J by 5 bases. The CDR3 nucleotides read TGTGCCAGCAGCTTCAAACTAGCGAGCAAAGACAATGAGCAGTTCTTC. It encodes CASSFKLASKDNEQFF.

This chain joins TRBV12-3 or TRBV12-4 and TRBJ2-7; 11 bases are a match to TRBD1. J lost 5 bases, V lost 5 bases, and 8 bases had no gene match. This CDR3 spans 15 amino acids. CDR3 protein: CASSHSPDRGHEQYF. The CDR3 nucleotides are TGTGCCAGCAGTCACAGCCCGGACAGGGGGCACGAGCAGTACTTC.

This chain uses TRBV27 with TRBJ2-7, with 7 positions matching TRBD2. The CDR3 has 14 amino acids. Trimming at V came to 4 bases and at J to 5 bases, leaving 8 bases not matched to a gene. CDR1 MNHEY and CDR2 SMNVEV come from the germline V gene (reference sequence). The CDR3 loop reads CASSYGDYANEQYF. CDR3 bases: TGTGCCAGCAGTTATGGGGACTACGCTAACGAGCAGTACTTC.

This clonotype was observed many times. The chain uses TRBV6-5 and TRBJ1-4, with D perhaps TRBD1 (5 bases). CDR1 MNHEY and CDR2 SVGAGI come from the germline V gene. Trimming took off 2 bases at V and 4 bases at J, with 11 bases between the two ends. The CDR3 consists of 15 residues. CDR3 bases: TGTGCCAGCAGTTACAGCCAGACAGATAATGAAAAACTGTTTTTT. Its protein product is CASSYSQTDNEKLFF.

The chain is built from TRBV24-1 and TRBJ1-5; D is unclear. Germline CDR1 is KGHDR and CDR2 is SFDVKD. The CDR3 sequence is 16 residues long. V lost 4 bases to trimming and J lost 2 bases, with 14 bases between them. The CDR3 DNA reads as TGTGCCACCAGTGAGAGGGCCAACTATGGCAATCAGCCCCAGCATTTT. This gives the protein CATSERANYGNQPQHF.

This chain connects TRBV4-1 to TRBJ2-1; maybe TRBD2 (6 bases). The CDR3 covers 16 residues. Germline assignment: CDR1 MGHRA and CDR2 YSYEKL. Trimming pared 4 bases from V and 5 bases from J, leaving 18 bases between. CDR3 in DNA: TGCGCCAGCAGCCTACCACATAGCGGAGCACACAATGAGCAGTTCTTC. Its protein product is CASSLPHSGAHNEQFF.